The clone carrying this T cell receptor beta chain was recorded at least ten times. The sample belongs to a study of T-cell reconstitution after alpha-beta-depleted transplantation in children. The CDR3 covers 14 residues. V lost 8 bases and J lost 0, with 11 bases in between. Unique molecular identifiers were built into the TCRbeta library. TCRdb passed the PCR reads through MiXCR, listing each CDR3 protein once. Seen here are about 230,000 distinct CDR3 sequences, under 13% observed once, and the top ten hold 28%. The specimen comprised PBMCs, sampled before TCRalphabeta/CD19-depleted stem cell transplant. The sequence derives from a child under three years old with acute myeloid leukemia, due to receive a stem cell transplant. The chain uses TRBV12-3 or TRBV12-4 and TRBJ2-1, with D possibly TRBD2 on 6 matching bases. The CDR3 spells CASHLEGSYNEQFF. CDR3 DNA: TGTGCCAGCCACCTGGAGGGCTCCTACAATGAGCAGTTCTTC.